One and the same sample provided the 10 T cell receptor beta chains below, sequenced in a study of T-cell reconstitution after alpha-beta-depleted transplantation in children. The TCRbeta library was prepared with unique molecular identifiers. Each CDR3 protein gets one entry after TCRdb re-called the PCR reads with MiXCR. The data show 700,000 to 950,000 distinct CDR3 sequences, 15% to 20% seen once. The input for sequencing was PBMCs, mostly from graft donor cells, taken 360 days after TCRalphabeta/CD19-depleted stem cell transplant. These receptor sequences come from a male patient aged 10 to 17 who had a stem cell transplant for acute lymphoblastic leukemia, so the T cells may come from the graft donor.

The V gene is TRBV7-9, the J gene TRBJ2-7; D not certain. The V gene's germline CDR1 is SEHNR and CDR2 FQNEAQ (reference sequence). The CDR3 spans 14 residues. V was clipped by 8 bases and J by 2 bases, with 16 bases between them. The CDR3, as DNA: TGTGCCAGCGGTGGCGGCACCCGGACCTACGAGCAGTACTTC. Protein sequence: CASGGGTRTYEQYF.

This clonotype was picked up a small number of times. V is TRBV24-1 and J is TRBJ2-3; the D is unclear. The CDR3 is made up of 19 amino acids. Between the trimmed V and J ends, which lost 4 bases and 0 bases, there was a span of 22 bases. CDR1 is KGHDR and CDR2 is SFDVKD in the germline V gene. The CDR3 loop reads CATSDPARTNQISTDTQYF. In nucleotides, the CDR3 is TGTGCCACCAGTGACCCGGCCAGAACTAATCAAATTAGCACAGATACGCAGTATTTT.

Only a few counts were recorded for this clonotype. This chain uses TRBV15 with TRBJ1-3; possible D gene TRBD1, 5 bases. Trimming stripped 0 bases from V and 2 bases from J, with 11 bases between. There are 16 residues in the CDR3. CDR1 and CDR2 (germline): LNHNV, YYDKDF (reference sequence). In DNA, the CDR3 is TGTGCCACCAGCAGAGAACAGGATGGGACTGGAAACACCATATATTTT. This encodes CATSREQDGTGNTIYF.

This clonotype came up a few times. The gene calls are TRBV18 and TRBJ1-2, with D possibly TRBD1 on 5 matching bases. Germline loops: CDR1 KGHSH, CDR2 LQKENI. The CDR3 sequence is 15 residues long. V was trimmed by 0 bases and J by 8 bases, leaving 16 bases between them. The CDR3 here is CASSPPGPEKRGYTF. CDR3 nucleotides: TGTGCCAGCTCACCACCGGGACCGGAAAAACGAGGCTACACCTTC.

The chain recombines TRBV6-1 with TRBJ1-1, with 10 bases lining up with TRBD1. Germline V CDR1 and CDR2: MNHNS, SASEGT. CDR3 length: 14 amino acids. Unmatched junction bases numbered 6, after V lost 6 bases and J lost 5 bases. Here the CDR3 DNA reads TGTGCCAGCAGGACAGGGGGCGAAATTACTGAAGCTTTCTTT. Amino acid sequence: CASRTGGEITEAFF.

The rearrangement uses TRBV27 and TRBJ2-1, with a weak D call TRBD2 (5 bases). V lost 2 bases, J lost 4 bases, and 21 bases lay in between. Germline lookup yields CDR1 MNHEY and CDR2 SMNVEV (reference sequence). The CDR3 runs 18 residues. The CDR3 is CASSLIPGSGSAYNEQFF. CDR3 coding DNA: TGTGCCAGCAGTTTAATACCGGGCTCGGGTAGCGCGTACAATGAGCAGTTCTTC.

The genes are TRBV30 and TRBJ1-1, with a weak D call TRBD1 (6 bases). There are 15 residues in the CDR3. Looked up from germline, CDR1 is GTSNPN and CDR2 is SVGIG (reference sequence). The V end lost 0 bases, the J end lost 4 bases, and 15 bases lay between the germline ends. This CDR3 reads CAWSVRKTGITEAFF. The CDR3 nucleotides are TGTGCCTGGAGTGTCCGCAAAACAGGGATCACTGAAGCTTTCTTT.

This clonotype was counted a few times. DNA for the CDR3: TGTGCCAGCAGTTTATGGGAAGCCCCCGGGGAGCTGTTTTTT. As protein: CASSLWEAPGELFF. This rearrangement joins TRBV27 to TRBJ2-2, with D unclear. CDR1 is MNHEY and CDR2 is SMNVEV in the germline V gene (reference sequence). This CDR3 comprises 14 residues. With 1 base removed from V and 6 bases from J, the gap between germline ends came to 9 bases.

A few counts support this clonotype. The junction and the germline gene differ at one end; a read error may be behind it. The chain employs TRBV13 and TRBJ2-3, with D maybe TRBD2 (5 bases). There are 14 residues in the CDR3. Per the germline V gene, CDR1 is PRHDT and CDR2 is FYEKMQ (reference sequence). The CDR3: CASSLGRSGNTQYF. The DNA of the CDR3 is TGTGCCAGCAGCCTAGGCCGTTCGGGGAATACGCAGTATTTT. Filled out from reference TRBV13 and TRBJ2-3, the complete variable domain reads AAGVIQSPRHLIKEKRETATLKCYPIPRHDTVYWYQQGPGQDPQFLISFYEKMQSDKGSIPDRFSAQQFSDYHSELNMSSLELGDSALYFCASSLGRSGNTQYFGPGTRLTVL.

This clonotype appeared a few times. The genes are TRBV7-9 and TRBJ2-1; 13 bases align to TRBD2. Germline values: CDR1 SEHNR, CDR2 FQNEAQ (reference sequence). With V trimmed by 5 bases and J by 5 bases, 9 bases remained unmatched. The length of the CDR3 is 17 residues. The CDR3 loop reads CASSTGVGLAGDNEQFF. DNA of the CDR3: TGTGCCAGCAGCACAGGCGTAGGACTAGCGGGGGACAATGAGCAGTTCTTC.